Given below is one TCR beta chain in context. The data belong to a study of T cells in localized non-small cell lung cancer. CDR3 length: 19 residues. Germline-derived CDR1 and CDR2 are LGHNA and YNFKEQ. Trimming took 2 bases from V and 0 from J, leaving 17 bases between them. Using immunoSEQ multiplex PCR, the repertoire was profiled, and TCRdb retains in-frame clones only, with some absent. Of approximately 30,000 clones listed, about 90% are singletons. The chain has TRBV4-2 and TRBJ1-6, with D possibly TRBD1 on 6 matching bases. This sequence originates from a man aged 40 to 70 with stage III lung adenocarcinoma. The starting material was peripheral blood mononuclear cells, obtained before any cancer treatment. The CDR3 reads CASSQSSGTMSSYNSPLHF. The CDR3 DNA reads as TGTGCCAGCAGCCAATCATCCGGGACAATGAGCTCCTATAATTCACCCCTCCACTTT.